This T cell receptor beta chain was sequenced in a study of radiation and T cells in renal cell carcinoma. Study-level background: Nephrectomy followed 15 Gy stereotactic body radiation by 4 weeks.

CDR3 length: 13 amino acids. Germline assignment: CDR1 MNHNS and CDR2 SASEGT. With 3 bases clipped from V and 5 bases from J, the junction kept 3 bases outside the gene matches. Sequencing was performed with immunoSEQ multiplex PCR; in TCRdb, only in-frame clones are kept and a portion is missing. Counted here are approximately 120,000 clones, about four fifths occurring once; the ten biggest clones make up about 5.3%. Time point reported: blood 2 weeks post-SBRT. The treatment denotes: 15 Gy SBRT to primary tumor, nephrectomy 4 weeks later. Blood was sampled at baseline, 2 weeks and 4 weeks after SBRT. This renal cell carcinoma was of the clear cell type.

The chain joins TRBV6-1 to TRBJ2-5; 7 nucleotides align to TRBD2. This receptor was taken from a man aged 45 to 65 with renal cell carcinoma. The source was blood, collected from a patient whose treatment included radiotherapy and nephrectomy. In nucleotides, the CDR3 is TGTGCCAGCAGTGAGTTGCGGGGGGAGACCCAGTACTTC. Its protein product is CASSELRGETQYF.